These 9 T cell receptor beta chains were all obtained from the same sample, sequenced in a study of a mutant IDH1 vaccine in newly diagnosed glioma. The method was immunoSEQ multiplex PCR; TCRdb's version includes in-frame clones alone and lacks a portion of them. The sample lists roughly 61,000 clones; 75% to 85% were seen once. Specified time point: week 11, during vaccination. A single vaccine dose contained 300 ug of mutant IDH1 20-mer peptide, and topical imiquimod was used with it. Their recognized antigens are unknown. Here the sequenced sample was PBMCs, taken from a glioma patient whose treatment included an IDH1 peptide vaccine. The receptors come from a man in his forties or fifties with glioma.

The V call is TRBV6-6, the J call TRBJ1-1, with TRBD1 identical over 9 bases. Looked up from germline, CDR1 is MNHNY and CDR2 is SVGAGI (reference sequence). J was trimmed by 3 bases and V by 6 bases; bases with no gene match: 8. This CDR3 contains 15 residues. CDR3 loop: CASSPDRGRDTEAFF. The CDR3 region has the DNA TGTGCCAGCAGCCCGGACAGGGGAAGGGACACTGAAGCTTTCTTT.

The chain links TRBV19 to TRBJ2-6, with D tentatively TRBD1 (5 bases). Germline V gene sequence: CDR1 LNHDA, CDR2 SQIVND (reference sequence). The CDR3 has 15 amino acids. V lost 5 bases, J lost 0 bases, and 8 bases lay in between. The CDR3 loop is CASSPDSSGANVLTF. Here the CDR3 DNA reads TGTGCCAGTAGTCCAGACAGCTCTGGGGCCAACGTCCTGACTTTC.

The table lists this clone with a few counts. The chain recombines TRBV29-1 with TRBJ1-1; the match to TRBD1 covers 8 bases. Germline values: CDR1 SQVTM, CDR2 ANQGSEA. The CDR3 sequence is 15 residues long. V shed 6 bases and J 4 bases; nucleotides not matched to a gene: 13. The CDR3 coding sequence is TGCAGCGTGGGTCGGGGTGGGACAGGAGGCACTGAAGCTTTCTTT. Translating it yields CSVGRGGTGGTEAFF.

The genes are TRBV30 and TRBJ2-7, with D perhaps assigned TRBD1 or TRBD2 (6 bases each). V was shortened by 1 base and J by 5 bases, with 12 bases between the two germline ends. The CDR3 length is 13 residues. Germline V CDR1 and CDR2: GTSNPN, SVGIG (reference sequence). The CDR3 coding sequence is TGTGCCTGGAGTGCGGGGGCTGTTCACGAGCAGTACTTC. Translating gives CAWSAGAVHEQYF.

This chain links TRBV6-1 with TRBJ2-7, with 7 nucleotides matching TRBD1. The germline gives CDR1 MNHNS, CDR2 SASEGT. There are 12 residues in the CDR3. V lost 5 bases, J lost 5 bases, and 3 bases stayed unmatched. In nucleotides, the CDR3 is TGTGCCAGCAGTAATACAGGGGACGAGCAGTACTTC. Translating it yields CASSNTGDEQYF.

The chain carries TRBV2 and TRBJ2-3; possible D gene TRBD2, 6 bases. V lost 11 bases, J lost 0 bases, and 12 bases lay in between. Germline CDR1 is SNHLY and CDR2 is FYNNEI. The CDR3 length is 13 residues. The CDR3 region has the DNA TGTGCCGGCGGGACTGACAGCACAGATACGCAGTATTTT. Its protein is CAGGTDSTDTQYF.

The chain recombines TRBV27 with TRBJ1-5; D is ambiguous. V lost 3 bases to trimming and J lost 0 bases, with 6 bases between them. The CDR3 is 14 residues long. Germline loops: CDR1 MNHEY, CDR2 SMNVEV (reference sequence). CDR3 in DNA: TGTGCCAGCAGTTTCCGGGATAGCAATCAGCCCCAGCATTTT. The encoded protein is CASSFRDSNQPQHF.

The chain is built from TRBV7-2 and TRBJ2-1; 11 nucleotides align to TRBD2. The CDR3 consists of 15 residues. The ends lost 7 bases at V and 10 bases at J; junction bases unmatched: 12. In germline, CDR1 is SGHTA, CDR2 FQGNSA. As DNA, the CDR3 is TGTGCCAGCACCCAAACTAGCGGGAGAACGGGCGAGCAGTTCTTC. It yields the protein CASTQTSGRTGEQFF. The complete variable domain, with remaining parts taken from reference TRBV7-2 and TRBJ2-1, reads GAGVSQSPSNKVTEKGKDVELRCDPISGHTALYWYRQSLGQGLEFLIYFQGNSAPDKSGLPSDRFSAERTGGSVSTLTIQRTQQEDSAVYLCASTQTSGRTGEQFFGPGTRLTVL.

This clone appeared a few times. The gene calls are TRBV7-9 and TRBJ1-5; D may be TRBD1 (5 bases). V lost 3 bases and J 7 bases, leaving 13 bases between the germline ends. CDR1 is SEHNR and CDR2 is FQNEAQ in the germline V gene (reference sequence). This CDR3 region has 14 residues. CDR3 DNA: TGTGCCAGCAGCTTTGACGCCGGGGACCAGCCCCAGCATTTT. It translates to CASSFDAGDQPQHF.